The 8 T cell receptor beta chains below were found in one sample sequenced in a study of cytomegalovirus exposure and HLA in healthy donors. The assay was immunoSEQ multiplex PCR, and TCRdb's table has in-frame clones only and misses some. The sample records 150,000 to 200,000 clones, approximately 85% being singletons. Specimen: PBMCs. These receptor sequences come from a woman between 18 and 29 years old in good health and CMV-seronegative.

The CDR3 here is CASSLDLSYNTEAFF. The CDR3 coding sequence is TGCGCCAGCAGCCTGGACCTATCCTACAACACTGAAGCTTTCTTT. The rearrangement joins TRBV5-1 to TRBJ1-1, with unresolved D. Germline loops: CDR1 SGHRS, CDR2 YFSETQ. V lost 4 bases, J lost 2 bases, and 15 bases lay in between. The CDR3 extends over 15 amino acids.

J is TRBJ1-4 and V is TRBV2; D unresolved. The length of the CDR3 is 14 residues. CDR1 is SNHLY, CDR2 FYNNEI, per germline. Trimming cost V 6 bases and J 3 bases, with 11 bases left between them. The CDR3 DNA reads as TGTGCCAGCAGGGAGACGGAGGCTAATGAAAAACTGTTTTTT. It encodes CASRETEANEKLFF. The variable domain in full, with the rest retrieved from reference TRBV2 and TRBJ1-4, is EPEVTQTPSHQVTQMGQEVILRCVPISNHLYFYWYRQILGQKVEFLVSFYNNEISEKSEIFDDQFSVERPDGSNFTLKIRSTKLEDSAMYFCASRETEANEKLFFGSGTQLSVL.

This clone came up once. The chain is built from TRBV9 and TRBJ1-1; D gene ambiguous. The germline gives CDR1 SGDLS, CDR2 YYNGEE. CDR3 size: 11 residues. Trimming pared 4 bases from V and 6 bases from J, leaving 7 bases between. CDR3 residues: CASSPIPEAFF. The CDR3 region has the DNA TGTGCCAGCAGCCCCATCCCTGAAGCTTTCTTT.

This rearrangement joins TRBV7-8 to TRBJ1-5; D gene ambiguous. Trimming removed 6 bases at V and 0 bases at J, with 6 bases between. From germline, CDR1 is SGHVS and CDR2 FQNEAQ. The CDR3 sequence is 13 residues long. DNA for the CDR3: TGTGCCAGCAGACAGAGTAGCAATCAGCCCCAGCATTTT. Protein sequence: CASRQSSNQPQHF.

V is TRBV10-1 and J is TRBJ2-1; 10 positions agree with TRBD2. Germline lookup yields CDR1 WNHNN and CDR2 SYGVQD (reference sequence). The CDR3 is made up of 15 amino acids. With V trimmed by 7 bases and J by 9 bases, 12 bases remained unmatched. CDR3 nucleotides: TGCGCCAGCACCTCAAGAGCGGGAGGGCCGGGTGAGCAGTTCTTC. This encodes CASTSRAGGPGEQFF.

The chain has TRBV4-1 and TRBJ2-1; tentative D call: TRBD2 (5 bases). The CDR3 contains 15 residues. Per germline, CDR1 MGHRA and CDR2 YSYEKL. Trimming cost V 1 base and J 3 bases, with 10 bases left between them. The CDR3 DNA follows: TGCGCCAGCAGCCAAGTACCGGGAAGCTACAATGAGCAGTTCTTC. The encoded protein is CASSQVPGSYNEQFF.

This chain links TRBV7-8 with TRBJ2-3; 9 bases align to TRBD2. CDR1 and CDR2 from the germline V gene are SGHVS and FQNEAQ. The junction had 7 bases not matched to a gene; V was cut back by 8 bases and J by 4 bases. The CDR3 is made up of 14 amino acids. CDR3 loop: CASLREGRADTQYF. CDR3 nucleotide sequence: TGTGCCAGCCTGCGGGAGGGCCGTGCAGATACGCAGTATTTT.

This rearrangement joins TRBV6-1 to TRBJ1-1; 9 nucleotides line up with TRBD1. Germline V gene data show CDR1 as MNHNS and CDR2 as SASEGT. The CDR3 totals 16 residues. V lost 3 bases to trimming and J lost 8 bases; unmatched junction nucleotides: 13. CDR3 residues: CASSDRTGATGGEAFF. The CDR3 DNA reads as TGTGCCAGCAGTGATCGGACAGGGGCCACGGGAGGAGAAGCTTTCTTT.